Below, 26 T cell receptor beta chains from the same sample are listed, as sequenced in a study of long-term antiretroviral therapy in people with HIV. Researchers report immunoSEQ v3.0 was run at survey level. Generated by immunoSEQ multiplex PCR, the TCRdb table keeps only in-frame clones and is missing some. The data show around 24,000 clones, over 80% seen once. This specimen was unsorted PBMCs, taken 0.4 years after starting antiretroviral therapy. These receptors all stem from a man aged 50-59 years with HIV.

This clone appeared a single time. The V call is TRBV5-1, the J call TRBJ1-2; D call uncertain. CDR3 length: 15 residues. Germline loops: CDR1 SGHRS, CDR2 YFSETQ. The germline V and J ends were trimmed by 2 bases and 0 bases, with 11 bases remaining between them. This chain's CDR3 is CASSLGGTSNYGYTF. CDR3 in DNA: TGCGCCAGCAGCTTAGGAGGAACCTCTAACTATGGCTACACCTTC.

This clone was seen once. V usage is TRBV30 and J usage is TRBJ1-4; 7 nucleotides line up with TRBD1. The germline V gene encodes CDR1 GTSNPN and CDR2 SVGIG (reference sequence). This CDR3 contains 13 residues. V lost 1 base, J lost 10 bases, and 6 bases stayed unmatched. In nucleotides, the CDR3 is TGTGCCTGGAGTGCAGGGGGAATAGGAAAACTGTTTTTT. Its translation is CAWSAGGIGKLFF.

J is TRBJ1-2 and V is TRBV6-1; 7 bases align to TRBD1. With V trimmed by 6 bases and J by 3 bases, 4 bases remained unmatched. Germline loops: CDR1 MNHNS, CDR2 SASEGT. The CDR3 covers 13 residues. The CDR3 nucleotides read TGTGCCAGCAGAAGTACAGGGGACTATGGCTACACCTTC. It is translated as CASRSTGDYGYTF.

This clone was observed once. The gene calls are TRBV19 and TRBJ1-5, with a weak D call TRBD1 (5 bases). Germline V gene lookup returns CDR1 LNHDA and CDR2 SQIVND (reference sequence). The CDR3 runs 14 residues. The V end lost 3 bases, the J end lost 1 base, and 7 bases lay between the germline ends. For the CDR3, the DNA is TGTGCCAGTAGTATCCCAGGGAGCAATCAGCCCCAGCATTTT. Encoded protein: CASSIPGSNQPQHF.

The rearrangement uses TRBV29-1 and TRBJ2-3; D gene ambiguous. In germline, CDR1 is SQVTM, CDR2 ANQGSEA. The CDR3 is 14 amino acids. V was pared by 3 bases and J by 4 bases, with 14 bases between. The CDR3 bases are TGCAGCGTTGAGTTAACTCGAATTGCAGATACGCAGTATTTT. This codes for CSVELTRIADTQYF.

This rearrangement joins TRBV19 to TRBJ1-2; 7 nucleotides line up with TRBD1. Germline V lookup: CDR1 LNHDA, CDR2 SQIVND (reference sequence). The CDR3 length is 14 residues. The J segment lost 4 bases and the V segment lost 2 bases, leaving 4 bases of the junction unmatched. The CDR3 DNA sequence: TGTGCCAGTAGTATAACTGCAGGGGGCTATGGCTACACCTTC. It encodes CASSITAGGYGYTF.

The chain is built from TRBV5-6 and TRBJ1-1; no clear D. Germline loops: CDR1 SGHDT, CDR2 YYEEEE. The ends were cut back, 4 bases at V and 5 bases at J, with 9 bases in the middle. The CDR3 is made up of 12 amino acids. For the CDR3, the DNA is TGTGCCAGCAGCAAGGACGGGACTGAAGCTTTCTTT. It translates to CASSKDGTEAFF.

This rearrangement joins TRBV28 to TRBJ1-5; D perhaps matches TRBD1 (5 bases). This CDR3 contains 14 residues. Between the trimmed V and J ends, which lost 8 bases and 6 bases, there was a span of 17 bases. Germline V gene data show CDR1 as MDHEN and CDR2 as SYDVKM. The DNA for the CDR3 is TGTGCCAGCTCCTCCAACACGGGGGGTCAGCCCCAGCATTTT. Amino acid sequence: CASSSNTGGQPQHF.

The V call is TRBV9, the J call TRBJ2-3, with 12 bases aligning to TRBD2. The germline V gene has CDR1 SGDLS and CDR2 YYNGEE. Trimming at V came to 1 base and at J to 0 bases, leaving 3 bases not matched to a gene. The CDR3 length is 17 residues. The CDR3 nucleotides read TGTGCCAGCAGCGTAACTAGCGGGGGGTTAAGCACAGATACGCAGTATTTT. It encodes CASSVTSGGLSTDTQYF.

This rearrangement joins TRBV4-1 to TRBJ2-3; the match to TRBD2 covers 14 bases. Germline trimming cut 6 bases from V and 1 base from J; bases unmatched to any gene: 3. This CDR3 comprises 16 residues. CDR1 is MGHRA and CDR2 is YSYEKL in the germline V gene. CDR3 loop: CASRWTSGGRTDTQYF. The CDR3 nucleotides read TGCGCCAGCAGATGGACTAGCGGGGGGCGCACAGATACGCAGTATTTT.

The chain recombines TRBV7-9 with TRBJ2-7; 8 bases align to TRBD2. The CDR3 has 13 residues. Trimming at V came to 5 bases and at J to 2 bases, leaving 2 bases not matched to a gene. Germline CDR1 and CDR2: SEHNR and FQNEAQ (reference sequence). As DNA, the CDR3 is TGTGCCAGCAGCCGGGGGGGAGCCTACGAGCAGTACTTC. The encoded protein is CASSRGGAYEQYF.

V and J are TRBV4-1 and TRBJ1-2, with D possibly being TRBD1 (5 bases). From germline, CDR1 is MGHRA and CDR2 YSYEKL. V was shortened by 1 base and J by 4 bases, with 22 bases between the two germline ends. The CDR3 runs to 18 residues. CDR3 sequence: CASSQVLYPGQNSYGYTF. Here the CDR3 DNA reads TGCGCCAGCAGCCAAGTGCTATATCCAGGGCAAAATAGCTATGGCTACACCTTC.

V gene TRBV28 combines with J gene TRBJ2-7; possibly TRBD2 for D (6 bases). V lost 2 bases to trimming and J lost 2 bases, with 13 bases between them. This CDR3 region has 15 residues. Germline CDR1 MDHEN, CDR2 SYDVKM. Written as DNA, the CDR3 is TGTGCCAGCAGTTTACGTGGCGGGGTAACCTACGAGCAGTACTTC. This gives the protein CASSLRGGVTYEQYF.

The CDR3 DNA sequence: TGTGCCAGCAGCTCCGAGGACGGCCACTATGGCTACACCTTC. Amino acid sequence: CASSSEDGHYGYTF. The chain carries TRBV9 and TRBJ1-2; D not resolved. This CDR3 spans 14 amino acids. Germline V lookup: CDR1 SGDLS, CDR2 YYNGEE. V lost 4 bases and J lost 3, with 13 bases in between.

The chain recombines TRBV18 with TRBJ1-2; D unresolved. CDR3 length: 15 amino acids. CDR1 is KGHSH, CDR2 LQKENI, per germline. Trimming took off 6 bases at V and 0 bases at J, with 14 bases between the two ends. The CDR3 sequence is CASSYLSAPNYGYTF. The CDR3, as DNA: TGTGCCAGCTCCTACCTGTCGGCTCCTAACTATGGCTACACCTTC.

The V and J genes are TRBV11-2 and TRBJ1-3, with D uncertain. Looked up from germline, CDR1 is SGHAT and CDR2 is FQNNGV. There are 18 residues in the CDR3. V was trimmed by 2 bases and J by 2 bases, leaving 19 bases between them. The CDR3 protein is CASSLRVQRGNTGNTIYF. The CDR3 DNA follows: TGTGCCAGCAGCTTAAGGGTGCAACGAGGGAATACTGGAAACACCATATATTTT.

V usage is TRBV19 and J usage is TRBJ2-2; 7 bases are a match to TRBD1. The germline CDR1 and CDR2 sequences are LNHDA and SQIVND (reference sequence). This CDR3 contains 15 residues. J gave up 0 bases and V 7 bases, and 5 bases lay outside the gene matches. The CDR3 region is CASKATGSNTGELFF. DNA for the CDR3: TGTGCCAGTAAGGCGACAGGGTCGAACACCGGGGAGCTGTTTTTT.

The rearrangement joins TRBV2 to TRBJ1-3, with D uncertain. Germline CDR1 and CDR2: SNHLY and FYNNEI. With 4 bases removed from V and 0 bases from J, the gap between germline ends came to 13 bases. This CDR3 is built from 16 residues. CDR3 amino acids: CASSVLTSHSGNTIYF. The CDR3 coding sequence is TGTGCCAGCAGTGTACTCACATCCCACTCTGGAAACACCATATATTTT.

The J gene is TRBJ1-4, the V gene TRBV13; TRBD1 might be the D (5 bases). The germline gives CDR1 PRHDT, CDR2 FYEKMQ (reference sequence). V lost 4 bases to trimming and J lost 0 bases, with 15 bases between them. The CDR3 covers 17 residues. CDR3 nucleotide sequence: TGTGCCAGCAGCTCTACCGGGGCGGGAGCAACTAATGAAAAACTGTTTTTT. It translates to CASSSTGAGATNEKLFF. Together with reference TRBV13 and TRBJ1-4, the CDR3 gives the full variable domain: AAGVIQSPRHLIKEKRETATLKCYPIPRHDTVYWYQQGPGQDPQFLISFYEKMQSDKGSIPDRFSAQQFSDYHSELNMSSLELGDSALYFCASSSTGAGATNEKLFFGSGTQLSVL.

The CDR3 loop is CASREGLNTEAFF. In DNA form, the CDR3 reads TGTGCCAGTAGAGAAGGTTTGAACACTGAAGCTTTCTTT. V usage is TRBV19 and J usage is TRBJ1-1; no clear D gene. CDR3 length: 13 residues. Trimming removed 6 bases from V and 0 bases from J, with 8 bases in between. CDR1 LNHDA and CDR2 SQIVND come from the germline V gene (reference sequence).

The genes are TRBV29-1 and TRBJ2-1; a possible D gene is TRBD2 (5 bases). V gave up 8 bases and J gave up 5 bases, with 13 bases separating them. Germline V gives CDR1 SQVTM, CDR2 ANQGSEA. The CDR3 has 12 amino acids. This CDR3 is CSPYGEHNEQFF. For the CDR3, the DNA is TGCAGCCCCTACGGGGAACACAATGAGCAGTTCTTC.

This chain joins TRBV5-8 and TRBJ2-7; the D is unclear. The CDR3 has 13 amino acids. Germline loops: CDR1 SGHTS, CDR2 YDEGEE. The ends were cut back, 5 bases at V and 1 base at J, with 10 bases in the middle. The DNA for the CDR3 is TGTGCCAGCAGACCCCGACATTCCTACGAGCAGTACTTC. This gives the protein CASRPRHSYEQYF.

This rearrangement joins TRBV11-3 to TRBJ2-1; 8 nucleotides match TRBD1. The ends lost 5 bases at V and 4 bases at J; junction bases unmatched: 10. Germline V gene sequence: CDR1 SGHNT, CDR2 YENEEA. The CDR3 contains 16 residues. The chain's CDR3 is CASSPSGDRPYNEQFF. The CDR3 DNA follows: TGTGCCAGCAGCCCCTCGGGGGACAGGCCATACAATGAGCAGTTCTTC. Using reference TRBV11-3 and TRBJ2-1 for the parts outside the CDR3, the full variable domain is EAGVVQSPRYKIIEKKQPVAFWCNPISGHNTLYWYLQNLGQGPELLIRYENEEAVDDSQLPKDRFSAERLKGVDSTLKIQPAELGDSAVYLCASSPSGDRPYNEQFFGPGTRLTVL.

The chain links TRBV19 to TRBJ2-2; TRBD1 matches 12 bases. CDR1 and CDR2 from the germline V gene are LNHDA and SQIVND (reference sequence). V dropped 3 bases and J dropped 9; count of bases not matched to a gene: 11. This CDR3 contains 17 residues. CDR3 in amino acids: CASSITGTGGAFRELFF. In nucleotides, the CDR3 is TGTGCCAGTAGTATCACCGGGACAGGGGGCGCGTTTAGGGAGCTGTTTTTT. Supplemented by reference TRBV19 and TRBJ2-2, the full variable domain reads DGGITQSPKYLFRKEGQNVTLSCEQNLNHDAMYWYRQDPGQGLRLIYYSQIVNDFQKGDIAEGYSVSREKKESFPLTVTSAQKNPTAFYLCASSITGTGGAFRELFFGEGSRLTVL.

This clone was counted between two and nine times. The genes are TRBV19 and TRBJ1-1, with D hard to call. This CDR3 has 12 amino acids. Germline values: CDR1 LNHDA, CDR2 SQIVND (reference sequence). The V end lost 3 bases, the J end lost 6 bases, and 8 bases lay between the germline ends. CDR3 loop: CASSIFESEAFF. The CDR3 DNA sequence: TGTGCCAGTAGTATCTTTGAGTCTGAAGCTTTCTTT.

This clone counts as medium-sized. V gene TRBV4-1 combines with J gene TRBJ2-1, with 8 bases matching TRBD2. J lost 10 bases, V lost 4 bases, and 12 bases had no gene match. CDR1 MGHRA and CDR2 YSYEKL come from the germline V gene. The CDR3 loop spans 15 amino acids. The CDR3: CASSPPGLGIREQFF. In DNA, the CDR3 is TGCGCCAGCAGCCCCCCGGGACTAGGAATCAGGGAGCAGTTCTTC.